This entry lists 26 T cell receptor beta chains sequenced from one sample in a study of blood T cell repertoires in COVID-19. Data came from immunoSEQ multiplex PCR; TCRdb stores just in-frame clones and leaves some out. The data contain about 190,000 clones, around 85% of them seen just once; the ten biggest clones take up 3.2%. The sequencing input was PBMCs or T cells enriched from blood (not recorded which). Receptor source: a woman aged 25 to 39 who had recovered from COVID-19.

This rearrangement joins TRBV2 to TRBJ1-6; a weak D match, TRBD1 (5 bases). The germline gives CDR1 SNHLY, CDR2 FYNNEI. This CDR3 is built from 13 residues. V was cut by 7 bases and J by 8 bases, with 12 bases left in between. The CDR3 here is CASIKGRDSPLHF. The CDR3 bases are TGTGCCAGCATTAAGGGGAGGGATTCACCCCTCCACTTT. The variable domain in full, completed from reference TRBV2 and TRBJ1-6, reads EPEVTQTPSHQVTQMGQEVILRCVPISNHLYFYWYRQILGQKVEFLVSFYNNEISEKSEIFDDQFSVERPDGSNFTLKIRSTKLEDSAMYFCASIKGRDSPLHFGNGTRLTVT.

This clone was observed a handful of times. The gene calls are TRBV6-1 and TRBJ1-2; D possibly corresponds to TRBD1 (6 bases). CDR1 MNHNS and CDR2 SASEGT come from the germline V gene. There are 15 residues in the CDR3. Trimming took 0 bases from V and 4 from J, leaving 12 bases between them. The CDR3 coding sequence is TGTGCCAGCAGTGAAGCAGGGGACACGTTCTATGGCTACACCTTC. Protein product: CASSEAGDTFYGYTF.

The chain has TRBV5-4 and TRBJ2-3; D possibly uses TRBD1 or TRBD2 (5 bases each). The germline CDR1 and CDR2 sequences are SGHNT and YYREEE (reference sequence). Trimming removed 4 bases at V and 4 bases at J, with 19 bases between. The CDR3 has 16 amino acids. The CDR3 spells CASSLGPLKGADTQYF. CDR3 coding DNA: TGTGCCAGCAGCCTGGGACCCTTGAAGGGAGCAGATACGCAGTATTTT.

J is TRBJ2-7 and V is TRBV7-8; perhaps TRBD2 as D (6 bases). This CDR3 is built from 14 residues. Germline V gene sequence: CDR1 SGHVS, CDR2 FQNEAQ. V shed 5 bases and J shed 4 bases, with 15 bases lying between them. Here the CDR3 reads CASSLSGLTYEQYF. Written as DNA, the CDR3 is TGTGCCAGCAGCCTATCGGGACTTACTTACGAGCAGTACTTC. The full variable domain, rest sourced from reference TRBV7-8 and TRBJ2-7, is GAGVSQSPRYKVAKRGQDVALRCDPISGHVSLFWYQQALGQGPEFLTYFQNEAQLDKSGLPSDRFFAERPEGSVSTLKIQRTQQEDSAVYLCASSLSGLTYEQYFGPGTRLTVT.

The chain carries TRBV6-1 and TRBJ1-5; tentative D call: TRBD1 (5 bases). V was clipped by 0 bases and J by 1 base, with 7 bases between them. Germline V gene lookup returns CDR1 MNHNS and CDR2 SASEGT. The CDR3 is 15 residues long. The CDR3: CASSEAGGSNQPQHF. DNA of the CDR3: TGTGCCAGCAGTGAAGCGGGGGGGAGCAATCAGCCCCAGCATTTT.

The chain carries TRBV7-2 and TRBJ2-1; 11 bases are a match to TRBD2. The CDR3 length is 17 residues. With V trimmed by 0 bases and J by 4 bases, 5 bases remained unmatched. CDR1 and CDR2 (germline): SGHTA, FQGNSA. The CDR3 spells CASSLAASGGFYNEQFF. For the CDR3, the DNA is TGTGCCAGCAGCTTAGCGGCTAGCGGGGGGTTTTACAATGAGCAGTTCTTC.

V gene TRBV6-2 or TRBV6-3 combines with J gene TRBJ2-3; 7 bases agree with TRBD2. The germline CDR1 and CDR2 sequences are MNHEY and SVGEGT. V lost 2 bases, J lost 5 bases, and 10 bases stayed unmatched. The CDR3 consists of 16 residues. The CDR3 region is CASSYAGWGGGDTQYF. The CDR3 DNA sequence: TGTGCCAGCAGTTACGCTGGATGGGGGGGAGGAGATACGCAGTATTTT.

This clone was seen just once. The chain couples TRBV4-1 to TRBJ2-3, with D tentatively TRBD1 (5 bases). This CDR3 spans 13 amino acids. CDR1 is MGHRA and CDR2 is YSYEKL in the germline V gene. The V gene lost 1 base and the J gene lost 4 bases, with 6 bases spanning the gap. The CDR3 coding sequence is TGCGCCAGCAGCCAAGGGGGCTCAGATACGCAGTATTTT. Encoded protein: CASSQGGSDTQYF.

This clone occurred once. The chain couples TRBV7-2 to TRBJ2-6; D is ambiguous. Germline assignment: CDR1 SGHTA and CDR2 FQGNSA. CDR3 length equals 16 residues. The V end was cut by 6 bases, the J end by 1 base, with 13 bases between. The CDR3 is CASSYSSGSGANVLTF. CDR3 coding DNA: TGTGCCAGCAGTTATAGTTCAGGTTCTGGGGCCAACGTCCTGACTTTC.

CDR3 nucleotides: TGTGCCAGCAGCTCCCAGCGCGTCTCTGGAAACACCATATATTTT. Protein product: CASSSQRVSGNTIYF. The V call is TRBV5-5, the J call TRBJ1-3; D is ambiguous. Trimming took off 3 bases at V and 0 bases at J, with 10 bases between the two ends. The germline V gene has CDR1 SGHKS and CDR2 YYEKEE (reference sequence). The CDR3 has 15 amino acids.

This chain uses TRBV11-3 with TRBJ1-3; 7 nucleotides match TRBD1. CDR1 and CDR2 (germline): SGHNT, YENEEA. Unmatched junction bases numbered 4, after V lost 5 bases and J lost 0 bases. CDR3 length: 15 amino acids. This CDR3 is CASSLGTVSGNTIYF. Written as DNA, the CDR3 is TGTGCCAGCAGCCTTGGGACAGTCTCTGGAAACACCATATATTTT.

The rearrangement links TRBV18 to TRBJ2-5, with D possibly being TRBD1 (6 bases). Germline V gene lookup returns CDR1 KGHSH and CDR2 LQKENI. The CDR3 is 16 amino acids. V was trimmed by 0 bases and J by 3 bases, leaving 14 bases between them. The DNA of the CDR3 is TGTGCCAGCTCACCACCGGGGGCGGAACAGGAAGAGACCCAGTACTTC. This encodes CASSPPGAEQEETQYF.

The chain uses TRBV2 and TRBJ2-2; perhaps TRBD2 as D (6 bases). CDR3 length: 14 amino acids. V was cut by 6 bases and J by 1 base, with 9 bases left in between. Germline V gives CDR1 SNHLY, CDR2 FYNNEI. DNA of the CDR3: TGTGCCAGCAGGCGGGACGTGAACACCGGGGAGCTGTTTTTT. Amino acid sequence: CASRRDVNTGELFF.

The chain uses TRBV5-1 and TRBJ2-2, with 10 bases identical to TRBD1. This CDR3 has 16 amino acids. Germline V gene lookup returns CDR1 SGHRS and CDR2 YFSETQ. The V and J ends lost 4 bases and 5 bases, in that order; junction bases with no gene match: 8. This chain's CDR3 is CASSRSTGGNTGELFF. As DNA, the CDR3 is TGCGCCAGCAGCCGATCGACAGGGGGCAATACCGGGGAGCTGTTTTTT.

This chain uses TRBV7-8 with TRBJ2-1, with 13 bases identical to TRBD2. This CDR3 has 17 amino acids. The J segment lost 4 bases and the V segment lost 5 bases, leaving 8 bases of the junction unmatched. The V gene's germline CDR1 is SGHVS and CDR2 FQNEAQ. The CDR3: CASSQGLAGSTYNEQFF. The CDR3 DNA sequence: TGTGCCAGCAGCCAGGGACTAGCGGGGTCAACTTACAATGAGCAGTTCTTC.

The genes are TRBV5-1 and TRBJ2-2; TRBD1 might be the D (6 bases). The germline V gene encodes CDR1 SGHRS and CDR2 YFSETQ. There are 14 residues in the CDR3. Deletions cut 4 bases from V and 1 base from J, with 8 bases between. The CDR3 loop is CASSKGQNTGELFF. The CDR3 bases are TGCGCCAGCAGCAAGGGACAGAACACCGGGGAGCTGTTTTTT.

The chain recombines TRBV28 with TRBJ1-4; D is unresolved. CDR1 and CDR2 from the germline V gene are MDHEN and SYDVKM. V lost 1 base to trimming and J lost 5 bases, with 8 bases between them. CDR3 length: 14 amino acids. CDR3 protein: CASSLSALNEKLFF. The CDR3 DNA reads TGTGCCAGCAGTTTATCCGCCCTAAATGAAAAACTGTTTTTT.

The rearrangement joins TRBV7-8 to TRBJ2-7, with D possibly TRBD1 on 5 matching bases. Germline loops: CDR1 SGHVS, CDR2 FQNEAQ. The CDR3 runs 14 residues. V dropped 3 bases and J dropped 2 bases, with 11 bases sitting between them. The CDR3 is CASSLTEKTYEQYV. DNA for the CDR3: TGTGCCAGCAGCTTGACAGAGAAAACCTACGAGCAGTACGTC.

The V call is TRBV6-6, the J call TRBJ2-2; no firm D call. With 8 bases removed from V and 6 bases from J, the gap between germline ends came to 7 bases. Germline CDR1 reads MNHNY; CDR2 reads SVGAGI (reference sequence). This CDR3 comprises 11 residues. In DNA form, the CDR3 reads TGTGCCAGCCTTGTATCCGGGGAGCTGTTTTTT. Residues: CASLVSGELFF.

This chain uses TRBV7-9 with TRBJ1-1; D uncertain. Deletions cut 5 bases from V and 4 bases from J, with 14 bases between. Germline lookup yields CDR1 SEHNR and CDR2 FQNEAQ (reference sequence). The CDR3 totals 14 residues. CDR3 sequence (DNA): TGTGCCAGCAGCCACGGACTTTGGGGCACTGAAGCTTTCTTT. It codes for CASSHGLWGTEAFF.

The J gene is TRBJ2-1, the V gene TRBV2, with D tentatively TRBD2 (6 bases). Trimming took off 7 bases at V and 6 bases at J, with 16 bases between the two ends. The CDR3 length is 14 residues. Germline V CDR1 and CDR2: SNHLY, FYNNEI. As DNA, the CDR3 is TGTGCCAGCAAGGAGGACTATCAGGTCAATGAGCAGTTCTTC. Translated: CASKEDYQVNEQFF.

The CDR3 sequence: CASSVDGGLGGYTF. The CDR3 nucleotides are TGTGCCAGCAGCGTGGACGGGGGGCTTGGAGGCTACACCTTC. V and J are TRBV9 and TRBJ1-2; TRBD1 is a possible D gene (6 bases). Trimming stripped 2 bases from V and 8 bases from J, with 16 bases between. Germline CDR1 SGDLS, CDR2 YYNGEE. The CDR3 has 14 amino acids. Filled out from reference TRBV9 and TRBJ1-2, the complete variable domain reads DSGVTQTPKHLITATGQRVTLRCSPRSGDLSVYWYQQSLDQGLQFLIQYYNGEERAKGNILERFSAQQFPDLHSELNLSSLELGDSALYFCASSVDGGLGGYTFGSGTRLTVV.

The rearrangement links TRBV7-2 to TRBJ2-1; 8 nucleotides agree with TRBD1. Germline V gives CDR1 SGHTA, CDR2 FQGNSA. The CDR3 has 11 residues. V trimming: 8 bases; J trimming: 9 bases; junction bases outside the gene matches: 3. CDR3 protein: CASDRGTEQFF. CDR3 nucleotide sequence: TGTGCCAGCGACAGGGGAACTGAGCAGTTCTTC.

The genes are TRBV7-2 and TRBJ2-5; D perhaps matches TRBD2 (6 bases). The CDR3 loop spans 14 amino acids. V lost 2 bases and J 5 bases, leaving 12 bases between the germline ends. Germline lookup yields CDR1 SGHTA and CDR2 FQGNSA. CDR3 loop: CASSLMRAGETQYF. For the CDR3, the DNA is TGTGCCAGCAGCTTAATGCGGGCGGGGGAGACCCAGTACTTC. Combining the CDR3 with reference TRBV7-2 and TRBJ2-5 gives the whole variable domain GAGVSQSPSNKVTEKGKDVELRCDPISGHTALYWYRQSLGQGLEFLIYFQGNSAPDKSGLPSDRFSAERTGGSVSTLTIQRTQQEDSAVYLCASSLMRAGETQYFGPGTRLLVL.

The chain has TRBV4-1 and TRBJ1-5; TRBD1 matches 7 bases. CDR1 is MGHRA and CDR2 is YSYEKL in the germline V gene. This CDR3 is built from 16 residues. The V and J ends lost 4 bases and 3 bases, in that order; junction bases with no gene match: 9. The CDR3 DNA is TGCGCCAGCAGCCCCTCGGGACAGCAATTCAATCAGCCCCAGCATTTT. Translation: CASSPSGQQFNQPQHF.

This chain joins TRBV19 and TRBJ1-2; no clear D gene. The V end lost 3 bases, the J end lost 4 bases, and 15 bases lay between the germline ends. Germline CDR1 and CDR2: LNHDA and SQIVND (reference sequence). There are 15 residues in the CDR3. In nucleotides, the CDR3 is TGTGCCAGTAGTATTTGGGCAGTGCAGAGCTATGGCTACACCTTC. It yields the protein CASSIWAVQSYGYTF. The complete variable domain, with remaining parts taken from reference TRBV19 and TRBJ1-2, reads DGGITQSPKYLFRKEGQNVTLSCEQNLNHDAMYWYRQDPGQGLRLIYYSQIVNDFQKGDIAEGYSVSREKKESFPLTVTSAQKNPTAFYLCASSIWAVQSYGYTFGSGTRLTVV.